This TCR beta chain originates from a study of control samples from healthy donors and cancer patients. Measured with immunoSEQ multiplex PCR; TCRdb has only the in-frame clones, and not every one. This table has fewer than 40,000 clones, over 85% appearing once. This sequence was found in a man aged 35-49 years with colorectal cancer. Specimen: PBMCs.

In DNA, the CDR3 is TGTGCCAGCAGACAGGGTATCTCCTCCACAGATACGCAGTATTTT. Its translation is CASRQGISSTDTQYF. This chain joins TRBV2 and TRBJ2-3; D is possibly TRBD1 (6 bases). CDR1 and CDR2 (germline): SNHLY, FYNNEI. The germline V and J ends were trimmed by 6 bases and 2 bases, with 15 bases remaining between them. The CDR3 covers 15 residues.